A selection of T cell receptor beta chains follows, all from one sample in a study of OX40 agonist ivuxolimab in advanced cancers. The data were produced by immunoSEQ multiplex PCR, yet TCRdb's version contains in-frame clones alone and is incomplete. The table shows 70,000 to 95,000 clones, with approximately 90% occurring only once. Sample: CD4+ or CD8+ T cells sorted from blood, taken in a trial of the OX40 agonist ivuxolimab. These receptors originate from an adult with an advanced solid tumor such as melanoma, head and neck, liver or kidney cancer. Both conserved end residues are part of each CDR3. Each record gives: J gene, V gene, CDR3 protein.

j_gene: TRBJ2-1
v_gene: TRBV2
CDR3aa: CASSEWAERNEQFF

j_gene: TRBJ2-1
v_gene: TRBV2
CDR3aa: CASSPASYNEQFF

j_gene: TRBJ2-7
v_gene: TRBV28
CDR3aa: CASSLYGTGAYEQYF

j_gene: TRBJ2-5
v_gene: TRBV7-9
CDR3aa: CASSPQETQYF

j_gene: TRBJ2-7
v_gene: TRBV5-4
CDR3aa: CASSHTPGQGVYEQYF

j_gene: TRBJ1-6
v_gene: TRBV28
CDR3aa: CASKLPGQGITPLHF

j_gene: TRBJ2-5
v_gene: TRBV7-2
CDR3aa: CASSPRLAGGGETQYF

j_gene: TRBJ2-5
v_gene: TRBV18
CDR3aa: CASSPPRQDKETQYF

j_gene: TRBJ2-7
v_gene: TRBV5-1
CDR3aa: CASDSDEQYF

j_gene: TRBJ2-7
v_gene: TRBV19
CDR3aa: CASSFGTAYEQYF

j_gene: TRBJ2-3
v_gene: TRBV11-3
CDR3aa: CASSLEGEWDTQYF

j_gene: TRBJ1-1
v_gene: TRBV28
CDR3aa: CASSFGLKTISEAFF

j_gene: TRBJ2-1
v_gene: TRBV7-8
CDR3aa: CASSRRQPGLAGSSYNEQFF

j_gene: TRBJ2-1
v_gene: TRBV7-9
CDR3aa: CASNTGGGNNEQFF

j_gene: TRBJ2-5
v_gene: TRBV6-6
CDR3aa: CASSLSLTGGETQYF

j_gene: TRBJ2-2
v_gene: TRBV7-9
CDR3aa: CASSRGTGGTGELFF

j_gene: TRBJ2-1
v_gene: TRBV7-3
CDR3aa: CASSESVVRTGVNEQFF

j_gene: TRBJ2-3
v_gene: TRBV18
CDR3aa: CASSPQTGAGTDTQYF

j_gene: TRBJ1-4
v_gene: TRBV19
CDR3aa: CASSRREGRKLFF

j_gene: TRBJ2-2
v_gene: TRBV11-3
CDR3aa: CASSPGLAANTGELFF

j_gene: TRBJ2-5
v_gene: TRBV28
CDR3aa: CASSREQGPGKTQYF

j_gene: TRBJ1-4
v_gene: TRBV6-7
CDR3aa: CASRPPDRGKTNEKLFF

j_gene: TRBJ2-1
v_gene: TRBV5-1
CDR3aa: CASSLLGQGLHEQFF

j_gene: TRBJ2-7
v_gene: TRBV28
CDR3aa: CASQEVTGEEQYF

j_gene: TRBJ1-5
v_gene: TRBV16
CDR3aa: CASSQSTGNQPQHF

j_gene: TRBJ2-2
v_gene: TRBV30
CDR3aa: CAWSAGTGANTGELFF

j_gene: TRBJ2-3
v_gene: TRBV18
CDR3aa: CASSPGGRDTQYF

j_gene: TRBJ1-1
v_gene: TRBV28
CDR3aa: CASSLPRMGGTEAFF

j_gene: TRBJ2-5
v_gene: TRBV9
CDR3aa: CASSVEGGGQETQYF

j_gene: TRBJ1-5
v_gene: TRBV18
CDR3aa: CASSPPGAVGSNQPQHF

j_gene: TRBJ2-7
v_gene: TRBV9
CDR3aa: CASSPYGTDTGEQYF

j_gene: TRBJ2-7
v_gene: TRBV6-1
CDR3aa: CASIGQRYEQYF

j_gene: TRBJ2-5
v_gene: TRBV18
CDR3aa: CASSPGQETQYF

j_gene: TRBJ1-5
v_gene: TRBV10-3
CDR3aa: CAISEIGGNQPQHF

j_gene: TRBJ2-5
v_gene: TRBV19
CDR3aa: CASSIGWTSGIETQYF

j_gene: TRBJ2-1
v_gene: TRBV7-9
CDR3aa: CASSSPIPGSYNEQFF

j_gene: TRBJ1-3
v_gene: TRBV21-1
CDR3aa: CASSKRVKPRPDSGNTIYF

j_gene: TRBJ2-1
v_gene: TRBV6-6
CDR3aa: CASSYTGSYNEQFF

j_gene: TRBJ2-1
v_gene: TRBV18
CDR3aa: CASSRDLSQEQFF

j_gene: TRBJ1-1
v_gene: TRBV19
CDR3aa: CASSIGPRGQAEAFF

j_gene: TRBJ2-5
v_gene: TRBV15
CDR3aa: CATSRAGGPQETQYF

j_gene: TRBJ2-4
v_gene: TRBV5-6
CDR3aa: CASSLERVRVLAKNIQYF

j_gene: TRBJ2-3
v_gene: TRBV10-3
CDR3aa: CAISSGQGSGGGLGADTQYF

j_gene: TRBJ1-3
v_gene: TRBV5-1
CDR3aa: CASSTQTLGGSGNTIYF

j_gene: TRBJ1-5
v_gene: TRBV10-1
CDR3aa: CASSARQFQPQHF

j_gene: TRBJ1-1
v_gene: TRBV4-1
CDR3aa: CASSTRQGPEAFF